These 9 T cell receptor beta chains share one sample of origin, sequenced in a study of siplizumab effects on memory and regulatory T cells. Some clones are missing from TCRdb's copy, which holds only in-frame ones; the method was immunoSEQ multiplex PCR. The sample holds some 100,000 clones, roughly 96% seen once. The sequenced sample consisted of naive CD4+ T cells sorted from blood. These receptor sequences come from a human donor in good health.

V gene TRBV7-9 combines with J gene TRBJ2-5; D remains unclear. Looked up from germline, CDR1 is SEHNR and CDR2 is FQNEAQ (reference sequence). V was shortened by 6 bases and J by 5 bases, with 7 bases between the two germline ends. CDR3 length: 11 amino acids. The CDR3 DNA follows: TGTGCCAGCAGGGAATGGGAGACCCAGTACTTC. This gives the protein CASREWETQYF.

V and J are TRBV10-3 and TRBJ1-5; D is unresolved. Germline loops: CDR1 ENHRY, CDR2 SYGVKD. V was pared by 2 bases and J by 6 bases, with 8 bases between. This CDR3 is built from 13 residues. CDR3 in DNA: TGTGCCATCAGTGAGGACGGGATTCAGCCCCAGCATTTT. Encoded protein: CAISEDGIQPQHF.

This rearrangement joins TRBV6-5 to TRBJ1-6; no reliable D call. Trimming removed 2 bases from V and 9 bases from J, with 8 bases in between. The CDR3 length is 13 residues. Germline V gene sequence: CDR1 MNHEY, CDR2 SVGAGI. The chain's CDR3 is CASSYLGASPLHF. The CDR3 DNA is TGTGCCAGCAGTTACCTTGGTGCTTCACCCCTCCACTTT.

The chain couples TRBV7-3 to TRBJ2-3, with D possibly TRBD1 on 6 matching bases. Per the germline V gene, CDR1 is SGHTA and CDR2 is FQGTGA. V gave up 5 bases and J gave up 5 bases, with 8 bases separating them. This CDR3 region has 12 residues. The CDR3 region is CASSAQGDTQYF. CDR3 DNA sequence: TGTGCCAGCAGCGCACAGGGAGATACGCAGTATTTT.

A remark on this clone: This sample includes further DNA sequences coding for the same CDR3. This sequence joins TRBV27 and TRBJ2-7, with D perhaps being TRBD1 or TRBD2 (5 bases each). V gave up 3 bases and J gave up 5 bases, with 20 bases separating them. Germline V gene data show CDR1 as MNHEY and CDR2 as SMNVEV (reference sequence). This CDR3 comprises 16 residues. The CDR3 loop is CASSFRRGRPRDEQYF. As DNA, the CDR3 is TGTGCCAGCAGTTTTCGACGGGGCAGGCCACGAGACGAGCAGTACTTC.

This chain links TRBV30 with TRBJ2-3; D may match TRBD1 or TRBD2 (5 bases each). Trimming removed 2 bases at V and 2 bases at J, with 8 bases between. The CDR3 totals 13 residues. Germline-derived CDR1 and CDR2 are GTSNPN and SVGIG (reference sequence). CDR3 bases: TGTGCCTGGAGTAGGGACCTCACAGATACGCAGTATTTT. This codes for CAWSRDLTDTQYF.

This rearrangement joins TRBV27 to TRBJ2-1, with 10 bases identical to TRBD2. The CDR3 consists of 15 residues. V trimming: 1 base; J trimming: 6 bases; junction bases outside the gene matches: 3. The V gene's germline CDR1 is MNHEY and CDR2 SMNVEV (reference sequence). The CDR3, as DNA: TGTGCCAGCAGTTTATTACAGCGGGGGGGCAATGAGCAGTTCTTC. It is translated as CASSLLQRGGNEQFF.

This clone was seen a single time. The V call is TRBV6-1, the J call TRBJ1-2; TRBD1 is a possible D gene (5 bases). V lost 1 base and J 5 bases, leaving 11 bases between the germline ends. There are 14 residues in the CDR3. CDR1 is MNHNS and CDR2 is SASEGT in the germline V gene. Here the CDR3 reads CASSEGGRTYGYTF. The DNA for the CDR3 is TGTGCCAGCAGTGAAGGAGGACGGACATATGGCTACACCTTC.

This chain joins TRBV5-5 and TRBJ1-2; the D is unclear. In germline, CDR1 is SGHKS, CDR2 YYEKEE (reference sequence). The CDR3 is 14 residues long. The V and J ends lost 2 bases and 0 bases respectively, with 8 bases between them. The CDR3 sequence is CASSLVDANYGYTF. The CDR3, as DNA: TGTGCCAGCAGCTTAGTCGACGCTAACTATGGCTACACCTTC. Looking up the rest from reference TRBV5-5 and TRBJ1-2 gives the full variable domain: DAGVTQSPTHLIKTRGQQVTLRCSPISGHKSVSWYQQVLGQGPQFIFQYYEKEERGRGNFPDRFSARQFPNYSSELNVNALLLGDSALYLCASSLVDANYGYTFGSGTRLTVV.